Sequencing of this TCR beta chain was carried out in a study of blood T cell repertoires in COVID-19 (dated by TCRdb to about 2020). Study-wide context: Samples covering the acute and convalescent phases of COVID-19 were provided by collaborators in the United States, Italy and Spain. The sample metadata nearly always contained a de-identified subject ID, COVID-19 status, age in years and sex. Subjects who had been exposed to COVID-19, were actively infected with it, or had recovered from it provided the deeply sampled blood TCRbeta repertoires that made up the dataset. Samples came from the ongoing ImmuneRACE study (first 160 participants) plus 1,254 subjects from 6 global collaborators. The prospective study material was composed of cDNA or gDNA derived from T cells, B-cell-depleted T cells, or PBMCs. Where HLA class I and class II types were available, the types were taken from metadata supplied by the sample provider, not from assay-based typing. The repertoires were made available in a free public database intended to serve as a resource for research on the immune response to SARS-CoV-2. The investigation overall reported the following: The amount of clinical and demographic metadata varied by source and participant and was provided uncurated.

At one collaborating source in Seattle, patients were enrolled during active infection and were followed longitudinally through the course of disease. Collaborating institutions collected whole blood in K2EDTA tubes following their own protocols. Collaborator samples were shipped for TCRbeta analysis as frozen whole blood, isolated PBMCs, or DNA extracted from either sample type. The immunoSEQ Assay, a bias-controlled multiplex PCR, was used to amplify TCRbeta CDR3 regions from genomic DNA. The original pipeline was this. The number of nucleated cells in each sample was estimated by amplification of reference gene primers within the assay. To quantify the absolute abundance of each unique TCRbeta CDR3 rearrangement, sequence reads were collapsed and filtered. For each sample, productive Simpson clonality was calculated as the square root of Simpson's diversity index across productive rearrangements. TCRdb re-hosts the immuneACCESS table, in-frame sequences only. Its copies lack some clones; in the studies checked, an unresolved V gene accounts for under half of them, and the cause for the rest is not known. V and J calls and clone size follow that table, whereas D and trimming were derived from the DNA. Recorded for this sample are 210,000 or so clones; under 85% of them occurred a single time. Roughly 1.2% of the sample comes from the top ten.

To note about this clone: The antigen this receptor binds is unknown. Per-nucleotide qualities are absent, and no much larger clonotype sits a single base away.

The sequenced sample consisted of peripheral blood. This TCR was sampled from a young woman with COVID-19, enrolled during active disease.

The nucleotide sequence reads TGCGCCAGCAGCCAAGAAGAGGGAGAGACCCAGTACTTC. This codes for CASSQEEGETQYF. The V and J segments used are TRBV4-3 and TRBJ2-5, with a weak D call of TRBD2 (5 bases match). Trimming takes 0 bases from V and 4 bases from J, and the germline ends sit 6 bases apart. The CDR3 measures 13 amino acids from cysteine to phenylalanine. The read is trimmed to its CDR3 DNA, 39 bases read in frame from base 1. Via the germline V gene, CDR1 is LGHNA and CDR2 YSLEER.